This paragraph reports one T cell receptor beta chain. The sample holds many counts of this clonotype. The antigen it recognizes is unknown. Within one base of it there is no much larger clone, and no base qualities were kept. The time point label, read with the paper, signifies: sample taken at primary tumor resection. Without any cell sorting, TCR sequencing was performed on whole RNA extracted either from tumor and nontumor lung tissue or from cryopreserved PBMC samples. Donors were some 70 patients with early-stage, untreated non-small cell lung cancer from the lung TRACERx cohort. Patients were selected for TCR sequencing only if sufficient RNA was available from at least two tumor regions. The germline V gene supplies CDR1 KGHSH and CDR2 LQKENI. From cysteine to valine, the CDR3 is 12 amino acids long. The read is trimmed to its CDR3 DNA, 36 bases read in frame from base 1. Cut back by 3 bases and 4 bases, the V and J ends lie 7 bases apart.

The library was produced with 5' RACE. TCRdb records NextSeq 500 as the sequencer. In the TCR library protocol, a unique molecular identifier was attached to each TCR cDNA molecule so that PCR and sequencing errors could be corrected. As for how the authors treated the data: TCR identification, UMI-based error correction and CDR3 extraction were all carried out with Decombinator tools. TCRs above a frequency of 2 per 1,000, corresponding to the top 1% of the tumor frequency distribution, were defined as expanded. Rényi diversity was computed with the R vegan package after subsampling each repertoire 100 times to 5,000 TCRs. CDR3 similarity networks were constructed using string-kernel similarity of amino acid triplets, with links drawn between CDR3s whose pairwise similarity was above 0.82. The raw public reads went through TCRdb reprocessing: fastp at Q25, MiXCR clone calling, in-frame beta chains kept. Identical CDR3 protein sequences are pooled into one entry, listed with their most common genes and DNA. What appears here as the V and J calls and clone size reflects TCRdb's work, not the paper's. The sample table contains about 38,000 distinct CDR3 sequences; only one count was recorded for around 7% of them. 28% of the sample is held by the ten biggest clonotypes.

These data belong to a study of spatial heterogeneity in lung cancer (dated 2019 in TCRdb). Some background on the complete study: Beta-chain transcripts were consistently detected in greater numbers than alpha-chain transcripts, which likely reflects a higher abundance of beta-chain transcripts. In the raw uncorrected reads, each unique combination of TCR and UMI appeared more than ten times on average. In non-small cell lung cancer, the study made a quantitative comparison of TCR alpha and beta repertoires among multiple tumor regions, matched nontumor lung and blood. TCR repertoire features were related to nonsynonymous mutation counts determined by whole-exome sequencing of tumor tissue. At surgery, some 200 tumor regions, fewer than 85 matched nontumor lung samples and about 56 PBMC samples were TCR-sequenced for both alpha and beta chains. Results the study describes overall, beyond this receptor: Ubiquitous expanded tumor TCRs showed up in blood more often at tumor resection than at routine follow-up. Confirming at a functional level the hypothesis that regional TCRs recognize regional mutations was considered to require additional single-cell paired TCR alpha and beta sequencing.

The sequence links TRBV18 to TRBJ2-7; TRBD2 is a possible D gene, resting on 6 matching bases. The receptor comes from a male donor with early-stage non-small cell lung cancer. The material was PBMCs, obtained at surgery. The CDR3 region reads CASSPGTYEQYV. The DNA sequence is given as TGTGCCAGCTCACCGGGGACTTACGAGCAGTACGTC.